The clone carrying this TCR beta chain was recorded many times. CDR3 length: 13 residues. The germline CDR1 and CDR2 sequences are SGHDT and YYEEEE. V gave up 0 bases and J gave up 5 bases, with 5 bases separating them. The data originate from a study of regulatory T cells in long-lasting Graves disease. Time point described: newly diagnosed GD, antithyroid drugs for less than 3 months. With RNA extracted from PBMCs as input, the TCR library was made. With iRepertoire HTBI primers and Arm-PCR of CDR3 regions, TCR beta libraries were built. TCRdb independently ran MiXCR on the multiplex PCR reads; one entry per CDR3 protein. Among around 500,000 distinct CDR3 sequences listed, 15% to 20% were seen once. This sample also belongs to another study, concerning T cells in Graves' hyperthyroidism and ophthalmopathy.

Sequenced material: peripheral blood mononuclear cells (PBMCs), taken at new diagnosis, from a patient treated with antithyroid drugs. This receptor was obtained from a middle-aged woman with Graves disease. The rearrangement uses TRBV5-6 and TRBJ1-4; D is uncertain. CDR3 residues: CASSLVQNEKLFF. Here the CDR3 DNA reads TGTGCCAGCAGCTTGGTCCAGAATGAAAAACTGTTTTTT.